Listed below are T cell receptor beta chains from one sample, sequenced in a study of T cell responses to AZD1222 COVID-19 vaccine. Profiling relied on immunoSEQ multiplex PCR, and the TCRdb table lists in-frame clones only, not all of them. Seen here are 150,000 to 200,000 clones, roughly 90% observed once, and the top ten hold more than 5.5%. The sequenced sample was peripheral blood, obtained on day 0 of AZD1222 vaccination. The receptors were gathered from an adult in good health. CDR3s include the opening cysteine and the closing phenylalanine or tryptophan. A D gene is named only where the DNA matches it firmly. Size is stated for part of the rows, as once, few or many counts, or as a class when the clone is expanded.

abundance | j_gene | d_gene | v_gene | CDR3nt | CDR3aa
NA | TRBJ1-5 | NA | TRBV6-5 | TGTGCCACCCGGAGTGGGGGGGGGAATCAGCCCCAGCATTTT | CATRSGGGNQPQHF
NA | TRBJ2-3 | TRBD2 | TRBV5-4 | TGTGCCAGCAGCTTACTAGCGTCAGATACGCAGTATTTT | CASSLLASDTQYF
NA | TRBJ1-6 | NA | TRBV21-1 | TGTGCCAGCAGCAAAGCGGAGGGGAATTCACCCCTCCACTTT | CASSKAEGNSPLHF
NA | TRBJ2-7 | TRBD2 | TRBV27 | TGTGCCAGCAGTCCCCGGGGGGGACTAGCATCCCACGAGCAGTACTTC | CASSPRGGLASHEQYF
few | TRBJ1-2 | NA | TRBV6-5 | TGTGCCAGCAGTTTTTTCCGGGACGGGGCTAACTATGGCTACACCTTC | CASSFFRDGANYGYTF
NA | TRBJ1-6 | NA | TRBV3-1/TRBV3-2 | TGTGCCAGCAGCCTTACAGGGAATTCACCCCTCCACTTT | CASSLTGNSPLHF
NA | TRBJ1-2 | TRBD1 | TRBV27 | TGTGCCAGCAGTTCCGCAGGGACAGGGGGCCAAGGCTACACCTTC | CASSSAGTGGQGYTF
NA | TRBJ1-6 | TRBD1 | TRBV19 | TGTGCCAGTAGTACCGGACAGGGGTCTAATTCACCCCTCCACTTT | CASSTGQGSNSPLHF
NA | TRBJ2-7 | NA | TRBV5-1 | TGCGCCAGCAGCTTGGGCGATTACGAGCAGTACTTC | CASSLGDYEQYF
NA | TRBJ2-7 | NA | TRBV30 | TGTGCCTGGAGTGTGAGTCCCGAAGACCCCCTCTCCGCCTCCTACGAGCAGTACTTC | CAWSVSPEDPLSASYEQYF
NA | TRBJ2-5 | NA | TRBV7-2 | TGTGCCAGCAGCTTAGCAAAGGGGCCCCAAGAGACCCAGTACTTC | CASSLAKGPQETQYF
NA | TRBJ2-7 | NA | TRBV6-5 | TGTGCCAGCAGCATTAGGACTACGGAAGTTTACGAGCAGTACTTC | CASSIRTTEVYEQYF
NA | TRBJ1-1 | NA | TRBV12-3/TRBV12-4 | TGTGCCAGCGAGGACGCGAGGAACACTGAAGCTTTCTTT | CASEDARNTEAFF
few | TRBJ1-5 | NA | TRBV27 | TGTGCCAGCAGTTTATCTTTGACCTATAGCAATCAGCCCCAGCATTTT | CASSLSLTYSNQPQHF
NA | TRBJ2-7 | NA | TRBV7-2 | TGTGCCAGCAGCCCAGACGGCTCCTACGAGCAGTACTTC | CASSPDGSYEQYF
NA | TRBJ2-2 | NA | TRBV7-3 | TGTGCCAGCAGCAGGACAGCCTGGACAAACACCGGGGAGCTGTTTTTT | CASSRTAWTNTGELFF
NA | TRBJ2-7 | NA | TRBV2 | TGTGCCAGCAGTCCAGTGGGCGGGTCCTCCTACGAGCAGTACTTC | CASSPVGGSSYEQYF
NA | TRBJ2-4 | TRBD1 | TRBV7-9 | TGTGCCAGCAGCTTATCCGGGACAGGGAAAAACATTCAGTACTTC | CASSLSGTGKNIQYF
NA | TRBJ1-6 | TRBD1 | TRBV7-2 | TGTGCCAGCAGCTCAAACAGGGGGAGCTCCTATAATTCACCCCTCCACTTT | CASSSNRGSSYNSPLHF
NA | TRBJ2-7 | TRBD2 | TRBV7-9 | TGTGCCAGCAGCCCCCTTCCCGGGCTAGCGGGAGGTCACGAGCAGTACTTC | CASSPLPGLAGGHEQYF
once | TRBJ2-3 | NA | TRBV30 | TGTGCCTGGAGTGTACTCGGCAGGAGCACAGATACGCAGTATTTT | CAWSVLGRSTDTQYF
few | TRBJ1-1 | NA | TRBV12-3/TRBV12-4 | TGTGCCAGCAGTTTTGACCGGAACACTGAAGCTTTCTTT | CASSFDRNTEAFF
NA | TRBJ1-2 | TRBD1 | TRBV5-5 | TGTGCCAGCAGCCTCGGACAGGCCGACCCCTATGGCTACACCTTC | CASSLGQADPYGYTF
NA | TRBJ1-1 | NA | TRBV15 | TGTGCCACCAGCACCCGCAGGAGGGTCGCTGAAGCTTTCTTT | CATSTRRRVAEAFF
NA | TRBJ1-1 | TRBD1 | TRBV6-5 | TGTGCCAGCAGTTACAGGGGGCTTTACGACTTTGAAGCTTTCTTT | CASSYRGLYDFEAFF
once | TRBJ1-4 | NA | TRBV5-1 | TGCGCCAGCAGCCCTTCGGGAAGCGGGGGTGAAAAACTGTTTTTT | CASSPSGSGGEKLFF
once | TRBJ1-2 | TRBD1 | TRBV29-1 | TGCAGCGTTAGCCCCGGGACAGTCGATGGCTACACCTTC | CSVSPGTVDGYTF
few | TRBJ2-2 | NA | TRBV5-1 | TGCGCCAGCAGCTTGGCCGTCGGGACCGGGGAGCTGTTTTTT | CASSLAVGTGELFF
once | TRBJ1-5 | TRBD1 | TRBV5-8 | TGTGCCAGCAGCTTGCGGACAGGCCGAGGGCCCCAGCATTTT | CASSLRTGRGPQHF
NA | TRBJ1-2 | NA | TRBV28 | TGTGCCAGCAGGCCCGACTTCGTGAGCGGCTACACCTTC | CASRPDFVSGYTF
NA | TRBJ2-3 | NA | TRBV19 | TGTGCCAGTAGTATGTCAGGATTAGATACGCAGTATTTT | CASSMSGLDTQYF
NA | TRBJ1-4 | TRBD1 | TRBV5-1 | TGCGCCAGCAGCCCAGGGGGCGCGGGTGAAAAACTGTTTTTT | CASSPGGAGEKLFF
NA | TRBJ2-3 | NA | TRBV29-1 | TGCAGCGACTCGTTCTCCGATACGCAGTATTTT | CSDSFSDTQYF